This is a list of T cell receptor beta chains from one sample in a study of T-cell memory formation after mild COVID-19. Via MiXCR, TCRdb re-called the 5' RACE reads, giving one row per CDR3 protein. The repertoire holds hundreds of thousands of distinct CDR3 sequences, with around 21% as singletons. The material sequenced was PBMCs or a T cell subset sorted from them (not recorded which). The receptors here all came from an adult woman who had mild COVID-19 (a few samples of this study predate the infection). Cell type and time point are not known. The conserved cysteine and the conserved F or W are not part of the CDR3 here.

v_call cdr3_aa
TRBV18 ASSTIQGSTDTQY
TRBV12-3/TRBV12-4 ASSKGGSSNQPQH
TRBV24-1 ATSEGGNRETQY
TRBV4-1 ASSQGQGAETQY
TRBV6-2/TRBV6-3 ASSYGTSGHYEQY
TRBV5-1 ASSSIRTLKDNEQF
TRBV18 ASSPQRQGQPQH
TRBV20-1 SARDSSTAGETQY
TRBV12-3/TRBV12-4 ASSSRGYQPQH
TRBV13 ASSSTGGGTDTQY
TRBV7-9 ASSPVMPGDNYGYT
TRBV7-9 ASSFRPERREQY
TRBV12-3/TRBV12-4 ASGRNSGNTIY
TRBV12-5 ASGGQVGDTQY
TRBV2 ASRRAGTSRTTSEQY
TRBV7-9 AGRGSHRDGETQY
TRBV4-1 ASRPPGQGYEQY
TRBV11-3 ASSSQGSVKNIQY
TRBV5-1 ASSLVTAGEQY
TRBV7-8 ASSSTVYTGELF
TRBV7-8 ASQKSPGDSGTEAF
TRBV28 ASSSHRNEQY
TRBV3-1 ASSQGRLEQY